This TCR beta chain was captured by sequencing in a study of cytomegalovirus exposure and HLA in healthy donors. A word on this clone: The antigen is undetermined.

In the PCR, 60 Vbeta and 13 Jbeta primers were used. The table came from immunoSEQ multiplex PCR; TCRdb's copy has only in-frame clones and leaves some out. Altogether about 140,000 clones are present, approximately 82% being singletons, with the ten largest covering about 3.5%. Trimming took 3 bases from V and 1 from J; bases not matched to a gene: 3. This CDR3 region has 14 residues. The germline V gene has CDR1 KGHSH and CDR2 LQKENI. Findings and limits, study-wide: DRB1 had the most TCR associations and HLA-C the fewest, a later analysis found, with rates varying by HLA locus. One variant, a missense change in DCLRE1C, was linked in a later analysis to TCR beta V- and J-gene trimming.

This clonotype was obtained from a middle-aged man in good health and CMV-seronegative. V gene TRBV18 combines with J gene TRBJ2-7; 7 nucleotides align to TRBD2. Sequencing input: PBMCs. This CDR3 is CASSPGLLSYEQYF. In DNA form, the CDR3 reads TGTGCCAGCTCACCGGGACTACTATCCTACGAGCAGTACTTC.